This section outlines one TCR beta chain sequence together with its context. The antigen is unknown. These data are taken from a study of T cell clones after liver transplantation. At the level of the study: A pre-transplant mixed lymphocyte reaction with TCRbeta sequencing defined graft-donor-reactive clones followed in post-transplant blood. Overall study findings and caveats: Graft donor-reactive T cells may have migrated into the graft rather than being deleted.

The assay was immunoSEQ multiplex PCR, and TCRdb's table has in-frame clones only and misses some. Here the sample spans over 90,000 clones, about 88% being singletons. The ends were cut back, 7 bases at V and 0 bases at J, with 10 bases in the middle. Germline V CDR1 and CDR2: MNHNY, SVGAGI (reference sequence). The length of the CDR3 is 14 residues. The sample here was CD4+ T cells from blood, taken around 48 months after liver transplant. The gene calls are TRBV6-6 and TRBJ1-5, with D perhaps TRBD1 (6 bases). This receptor was taken from a human patient who received a liver transplant. Some T cells may be supplied by the graft donor. The CDR3 nucleotides are TGTGCCAGCATTGGACAGAATAGCAATCAGCCCCAGCATTTT. This codes for CASIGQNSNQPQHF.